The 10 T cell receptor beta chains given below trace back to one sample, sequenced in a study of blood T cells in healthy people across ages. For the second PCR, which ran for 7 to 11 cycles, a sample-barcoded 5' primer and a J-beta primer mix were used. TCRdb reanalysed the 5' RACE reads using MiXCR and keeps one entry per CDR3 protein. Of roughly 900,000 distinct CDR3 sequences listed, more than 25% are singletons. Sequencing was carried out using blood. Receptors originate from a woman at least 80 years old in good health.

There are a few counts of this clonotype. The rearrangement uses TRBV2 and TRBJ2-2; D might be TRBD2 (6 bases). CDR1 is SNHLY, CDR2 FYNNEI, per germline. The CDR3 has 12 amino acids. V was pared by 6 bases and J by 7 bases, with 9 bases between. CDR3 DNA sequence: TGTGCCAGCAGACTAGCAGGCGGGGAGCTGTTTTTT. This codes for CASRLAGGELFF.

In its sample, this clonotype was seen many times. V is TRBV20-1 and J is TRBJ1-1, with 9 bases aligning to TRBD1. Germline CDR1 DFQATT, CDR2 SNEGSKA (reference sequence). This CDR3 has 15 residues. J gave up 0 bases and V 6 bases, and 8 bases lay outside the gene matches. This CDR3 is CSASGTGRMNTEAFF. Written as DNA, the CDR3 is TGCAGTGCGAGTGGGACAGGGAGAATGAACACTGAAGCTTTCTTT.

V usage is TRBV16 and J usage is TRBJ1-3, with D uncertain. The CDR3 covers 17 residues. V lost 1 base and J lost 0, with 13 bases in between. From germline, CDR1 is KGHSY and CDR2 FQNENV. CDR3 loop: CASSQLVTGTSGNTIYF. In DNA, the CDR3 is TGTGCCAGCAGCCAATTGGTCACCGGTACCTCTGGAAACACCATATATTTT.

J is TRBJ1-4 and V is TRBV27; no clear D. V lost 5 bases to trimming and J lost 4 bases, with 14 bases between them. The CDR3 runs 15 residues. Germline loops: CDR1 MNHEY, CDR2 SMNVEV (reference sequence). The CDR3 coding sequence is TGTGCCAGCAGTCCAGACGGTTACTTTAATGAAAAACTGTTTTTT. This encodes CASSPDGYFNEKLFF. The whole variable domain, filled in from reference TRBV27 and TRBJ1-4, reads EAQVTQNPRYLITVTGKKLTVTCSQNMNHEYMSWYRQDPGLGLRQIYYSMNVEVTDKGDVPEGYKVSRKEKRNFPLILESPSPNQTSLYFCASSPDGYFNEKLFFGSGTQLSVL.

This clonotype appeared a single time. The chain couples TRBV6-1 to TRBJ2-5; D ambiguous. V lost 6 bases, J lost 7 bases, and 27 bases lay in between. The CDR3 runs to 17 residues. The germline CDR1 and CDR2 sequences are MNHNS and SASEGT. CDR3 bases: TGTGCCAGCAGCAAAGTGTACAGCCTAAGGGTCGATCGGACCCAGTACTTC. This codes for CASSKVYSLRVDRTQYF.

This clonotype appeared a few times. The rearrangement links TRBV12-3 or TRBV12-4 to TRBJ2-4; D call uncertain. Trimming took 7 bases from V and 13 from J, leaving 20 bases between them. The CDR3 covers 13 residues. This CDR3 is CASKDSVRNEQYF. In DNA, the CDR3 is TGTGCCAGCAAAGACTCCGTAAGAAATGAGCAGTACTTC.

This clonotype was detected ten times or more. The CDR3 protein is CASSATGRDGYTF. For the CDR3, the DNA is TGTGCCAGCAGCGCGACGGGGAGGGATGGCTACACCTTC. This rearrangement joins TRBV7-2 to TRBJ1-2, with D hard to call. V gave up 5 bases and J gave up 6 bases, with 13 bases separating them. The CDR3 loop spans 13 amino acids. The V gene's germline CDR1 is SGHTA and CDR2 FQGNSA.

This clonotype was observed a few times. The chain carries TRBV5-1 and TRBJ1-6; the match to TRBD1 covers 9 bases. Germline V lookup: CDR1 SGHRS, CDR2 YFSETQ. After removal of 3 bases from V and 11 bases from J, the junction contained 9 bases not matched to a gene. The CDR3 totals 15 residues. The CDR3 nucleotides read TGCGCCAGCAGCTGGGACAGGGTAAAAGGAACACCCCTCCACTTT. It translates to CASSWDRVKGTPLHF.

This chain connects TRBV6-2 or TRBV6-3 to TRBJ2-3; TRBD1 matches 9 bases. CDR3 length: 17 amino acids. Germline-derived CDR1 and CDR2 are MNHEY and SVGEGT. V shed 4 bases and J 2 bases; nucleotides not matched to a gene: 10. The CDR3 nucleotides read TGTGCCAGCAGTTCAACTCCCGGGACAGGGTACACAGATACGCAGTATTTT. This translates into CASSSTPGTGYTDTQYF.

The DNA for the CDR3 is TGTGCCAGCAGTTACGAAGCGGGGTTCGTGGAGACCCAGTACTTC. Its protein product is CASSYEAGFVETQYF. The chain combines TRBV6-2 or TRBV6-3 with TRBJ2-5, with 7 positions matching TRBD2. In germline, CDR1 is MNHEY, CDR2 SVGEGT. The CDR3 is made up of 15 amino acids. Trimming took 2 bases from V and 5 from J; bases not matched to a gene: 8.